These 12 T cell receptor beta chains originate from one sample sequenced in a study of response to subunit inactivated influenza vaccine. TCRdb re-called the RT-PCR reads with MiXCR, one entry per CDR3 protein. The sample carries approximately 730,000 distinct CDR3 sequences, around 14% recorded once. Sample: PBMCs from blood, taken around 15 days before vaccination. These receptor sequences come from a man aged 45 to 65 who received an inactivated influenza vaccine.

The DNA for the CDR3 is TGTGCCAGCAGTTTAGAGGGGACCTACAAAAACATTCAGTACTTC. Translated: CASSLEGTYKNIQYF. V and J are TRBV28 and TRBJ2-4; D could derive from TRBD1 or TRBD2 (5 bases each). V lost 2 bases and J lost 3, with 11 bases in between. Germline V gene sequence: CDR1 MDHEN, CDR2 SYDVKM. The CDR3 sequence is 15 residues long.

This clonotype was observed a handful of times. The rearrangement uses TRBV18 and TRBJ1-4; TRBD1 agrees at 8 bases. J was trimmed by 6 bases and V by 6 bases; bases with no gene match: 6. This CDR3 has 14 residues. Germline CDR1 and CDR2: KGHSH and LQKENI. In nucleotides, the CDR3 is TGTGCCAGCTCCCCGGACAGGGCGGATGAAAAACTGTTTTTT. This encodes CASSPDRADEKLFF.

This chain joins TRBV28 and TRBJ2-3; D is perhaps TRBD1 (7 bases). This CDR3 contains 17 residues. Germline V gene sequence: CDR1 MDHEN, CDR2 SYDVKM. Trimming removed 3 bases at V and 4 bases at J, with 20 bases between. DNA of the CDR3: TGTGCCAGCAGTTTTATTTTGCTGGAGGGGGCGTCAGATACGCAGTATTTT. Its translation: CASSFILLEGASDTQYF.

CDR3 nucleotide sequence: TGTGCCAGCAGCTTAGTTAGCAGGGCGGGTGAGCAGTTCTTC. Residues: CASSLVSRAGEQFF. The V and J genes are TRBV11-2 and TRBJ2-1; D may be TRBD1 or TRBD2 (5 bases each). Germline V CDR1 and CDR2: SGHAT, FQNNGV. V gave up 1 base and J gave up 9 bases, with 13 bases separating them. The CDR3 runs 14 residues.

This clonotype has only a few counts. The chain couples TRBV27 to TRBJ2-7; the D gene could be TRBD1 or TRBD2 (5 bases each). Germline V gene data show CDR1 as MNHEY and CDR2 as SMNVEV (reference sequence). CDR3 length equals 14 residues. Between the trimmed V and J ends, which lost 0 bases and 6 bases, there was a span of 12 bases. The CDR3 reads CASSLSRGPSEQYF. CDR3 sequence (DNA): TGTGCCAGCAGTTTATCTCGGGGCCCCTCCGAGCAGTACTTC.

This clonotype was picked up a small number of times. The chain uses TRBV29-1 and TRBJ2-3; D is perhaps TRBD1 (6 bases). V was pared by 7 bases and J by 1 base, with 15 bases between. Germline V CDR1 and CDR2: SQVTM, ANQGSEA. The CDR3 spans 14 residues. The CDR3 region is CSALPGQRTDTQYF. CDR3 DNA: TGCAGCGCCCTTCCGGGACAACGCACAGATACGCAGTATTTT.

The rearrangement joins TRBV30 to TRBJ2-2; D is perhaps TRBD2 (5 bases). CDR1 and CDR2 (germline): GTSNPN, SVGIG (reference sequence). Trimming took off 2 bases at V and 3 bases at J, with 10 bases between the two ends. The CDR3 loop spans 14 amino acids. The CDR3 spells CAWSRGVYTGELFF. In nucleotides, the CDR3 is TGTGCCTGGAGTCGGGGAGTCTACACCGGGGAGCTGTTTTTT.

A few counts support this clonotype. The gene calls are TRBV15 and TRBJ1-1; D call uncertain. Germline V CDR1 and CDR2: LNHNV, YYDKDF (reference sequence). V was clipped by 0 bases and J by 4 bases, with 12 bases between them. This CDR3 spans 15 amino acids. The CDR3 DNA sequence: TGTGCCACCAGCAGAGATTGGGTCCTGGGCACTGAAGCTTTCTTT. Its translation is CATSRDWVLGTEAFF.

This clonotype has more than one count but fewer than ten. The gene calls are TRBV5-1 and TRBJ2-2; D is ambiguous. The length of the CDR3 is 13 residues. V gave up 0 bases and J gave up 6 bases, with 6 bases separating them. Germline V CDR1 and CDR2: SGHRS, YFSETQ. As DNA, the CDR3 is TGCGCCAGCAGCTTGGCCGAGTCCGGGGAGCTGTTTTTT. It translates to CASSLAESGELFF.

The chain is built from TRBV28 and TRBJ2-3; D might be TRBD1 or TRBD2, each matching 5 bases. The ends were cut back, 7 bases at V and 4 bases at J, with 18 bases in the middle. CDR1 and CDR2 from the germline V gene are MDHEN and SYDVKM. This CDR3 has 15 residues. For the CDR3, the DNA is TGTGCCAGCAATCCGGGGTCCCTGGGGGCAGATACGCAGTATTTT. Encoded protein: CASNPGSLGADTQYF. Together with reference TRBV28 and TRBJ2-3, the CDR3 gives the full variable domain: DVKVTQSSRYLVKRTGEKVFLECVQDMDHENMFWYRQDPGLGLRLIYFSYDVKMKEKGDIPEGYSVSREKKERFSLILESASTNQTSMYLCASNPGSLGADTQYFGPGTRLTVL.

This clonotype was observed a handful of times. The chain links TRBV4-3 to TRBJ2-7, with 9 bases identical to TRBD1. With 3 bases clipped from V and 1 base from J, the junction kept 7 bases outside the gene matches. CDR3 length: 16 residues. Germline V gene lookup returns CDR1 LGHNA and CDR2 YSLEER. The CDR3 reads CASSQRSDRGSYEQYF. The DNA of the CDR3 is TGCGCCAGCAGCCAGCGATCGGACAGGGGATCCTACGAGCAGTACTTC.

This clonotype was seen more than once but under ten times. An end of the junction differs from the germline gene, which may be a read error. The chain is built from TRBV6-5 and TRBJ2-5; D is ambiguous. Per germline, CDR1 MNHEY and CDR2 SVGAGI. CDR3 length: 13 residues. This CDR3 is CASSDSPVRTQYF. The CDR3 nucleotides are TGTGCCAGCAGTGACTCGCCCGTCCGGACCCAGTACTTC.